Presented here are 17 T cell receptor beta chains from one specimen sequenced in a study of blood T cell repertoires in COVID-19. Sequenced by immunoSEQ multiplex PCR; TCRdb stores in-frame clones only, minus some. The sample contains under 150,000 clones, around four fifths of which appear only once. Sequencing was performed on PBMCs or T cells enriched from blood (not recorded which). The source is a woman in her forties who had recovered from COVID-19.

CDR3 sequence reads: CAWSPGLYGYTF. CDR3 in DNA: TGTGCCTGGAGTCCGGGACTCTATGGCTACACCTTC. V is TRBV30 and J is TRBJ1-2, with a weak D call TRBD1 (5 bases). The V end was cut by 2 bases, the J end by 4 bases, with 8 bases between. The CDR3 has 12 residues. Germline V gives CDR1 GTSNPN, CDR2 SVGIG (reference sequence). Full variable domain (remainder filled in from reference TRBV30 and TRBJ1-2): SQTIHQWPATLVQPVGSPLSLECTVEGTSNPNLYWYRQAAGRGLQLLFYSVGIGQISSEVPQNLSASRPQDRQFILSSKKLLLSDSGFYLCAWSPGLYGYTFGSGTRLTVV.

This sequence joins TRBV7-8 and TRBJ1-6, with 10 nucleotides matching TRBD1. Germline values: CDR1 SGHVS, CDR2 FQNEAQ. The length of the CDR3 is 14 residues. The V gene end was trimmed by 4 bases and the J gene end by 7 bases; junction bases not matched to a gene: 1. The CDR3 reads CASSWGQGNSPLHF. CDR3 nucleotides: TGTGCCAGCAGCTGGGGACAGGGGAATTCACCCCTCCACTTT.

The V gene is TRBV5-6, the J gene TRBJ2-7; 8 bases map to TRBD1. Germline V CDR1 and CDR2: SGHDT, YYEEEE. This CDR3 comprises 15 residues. The V gene end was trimmed by 0 bases and the J gene end by 0 bases; junction bases not matched to a gene: 2. The CDR3 region is CASSLVRGPSYEQYF. In nucleotides, the CDR3 is TGTGCCAGCAGCTTGGTCAGGGGGCCCTCCTACGAGCAGTACTTC.

The V gene is TRBV27, the J gene TRBJ2-3; TRBD2 matches 8 bases. Germline V gives CDR1 MNHEY, CDR2 SMNVEV (reference sequence). Unmatched junction bases numbered 6, after V lost 8 bases and J lost 2 bases. CDR3 length: 14 residues. The CDR3 DNA follows: TGTGCCAGCCGAGCGGGAGTAACCACAGATACGCAGTATTTT. Translating it yields CASRAGVTTDTQYF.

This clone came up once. The gene calls are TRBV5-6 and TRBJ2-1; TRBD2 aligns across 12 bases. Germline CDR1 is SGHDT and CDR2 is YYEEEE. CDR3 length equals 13 residues. Trimming took 4 bases from V and 10 from J; bases not matched to a gene: 3. As DNA, the CDR3 is TGTGCCAGCAGCCCGACTAGCGGGAGAGAGCAGTTCTTC. This encodes CASSPTSGREQFF. Variable domain in full (rest from reference TRBV5-6 and TRBJ2-1): DAGVTQSPTHLIKTRGQQVTLRCSPKSGHDTVSWYQQALGQGPQFIFQYYEEEERQRGNFPDRFSGHQFPNYSSELNVNALLLGDSALYLCASSPTSGREQFFGPGTRLTVL.

The genes are TRBV19 and TRBJ2-7, with D possibly matching TRBD2 (5 bases). Germline assignment: CDR1 LNHDA and CDR2 SQIVND (reference sequence). V lost 3 bases and J lost 4, with 16 bases in between. This CDR3 has 15 amino acids. CDR3 bases: TGTGCCAGTAGTATGAGACCCGGGGAAAGGTACGAGCAGTACTTC. Translating gives CASSMRPGERYEQYF.

This chain connects TRBV7-9 to TRBJ2-1, with 9 bases that match TRBD2. V shed 1 base, J shed 7 bases, and the junction held 5 bases outside the gene matches. The CDR3 contains 15 residues. Per germline, CDR1 SEHNR and CDR2 FQNEAQ (reference sequence). The CDR3 sequence: CASSLVAGGPNEQFF. CDR3 sequence (DNA): TGTGCCAGCAGCTTAGTCGCGGGAGGGCCGAATGAGCAGTTCTTC.

The chain uses TRBV11-2 and TRBJ2-7; TRBD1 agrees at 7 bases. The CDR3 runs 15 residues. Germline CDR1 SGHAT, CDR2 FQNNGV. After removal of 6 bases from V and 3 bases from J, the junction contained 11 bases not matched to a gene. The chain's CDR3 is CASRHDRVALYEQYF. CDR3 in DNA: TGTGCCAGCAGACATGACAGGGTTGCGCTCTACGAGCAGTACTTC.

This clone was seen just once. CDR3 in DNA: TGTGCCAGCAGTGAAGGGCAGGGTATGGAGACCCAGTACTTC. Protein sequence: CASSEGQGMETQYF. V is TRBV6-1 and J is TRBJ2-5, with D possibly TRBD1 on 5 matching bases. Germline CDR1 and CDR2: MNHNS and SASEGT. Deletions cut 1 base from V and 5 bases from J, with 11 bases between. The CDR3 extends over 14 amino acids.

This chain joins TRBV5-6 and TRBJ2-7; 8 bases are shared with TRBD1. The CDR3 sequence is 14 residues long. CDR1 SGHDT and CDR2 YYEEEE come from the germline V gene. J gave up 2 bases and V 3 bases, and 4 bases lay outside the gene matches. In nucleotides, the CDR3 is TGTGCCAGCAGCTATGGACAGGGAGCCTACGAGCAGTACTTC. This translates into CASSYGQGAYEQYF.

V gene TRBV27 combines with J gene TRBJ2-1, with 9 positions matching TRBD1. CDR1 is MNHEY, CDR2 SMNVEV, per germline (reference sequence). CDR3 size: 18 residues. V shed 5 bases and J 2 bases; nucleotides not matched to a gene: 13. The CDR3 DNA reads TGTGCCAGCAGTCTGATTAGACGGGGACAGGGCCCCTACAATGAGCAGTTCTTC. Residues: CASSLIRRGQGPYNEQFF.

The J gene is TRBJ2-1, the V gene TRBV19; TRBD1 might be the D (6 bases). Germline CDR1 reads LNHDA; CDR2 reads SQIVND (reference sequence). This CDR3 is 13 amino acids long. V was pared by 4 bases and J by 4 bases, with 8 bases between. CDR3 DNA: TGTGCCAGTAGTACGGGACAATACAATGAGCAGTTCTTC. It specifies CASSTGQYNEQFF.

This clone was counted a single time. One end of the junction varies from germline; a read error may be responsible. The J gene is TRBJ2-7, the V gene TRBV2; 8 bases are a match to TRBD1. Germline CDR1 and CDR2: SNHLY and FYNNEI. The length of the CDR3 is 13 residues. CDR3 sequence (DNA): TGTGCCAGCAGCGAAGACAGGGGAGTTGTTTTTGACTTC. Translating gives CASSEDRGVVFDF.

The chain combines TRBV2 with TRBJ1-5, with TRBD1 matching 11 bases. Germline V lookup: CDR1 SNHLY, CDR2 FYNNEI. V lost 3 bases and J lost 7; bases outside the gene matches: 5. The CDR3 has 15 residues. The CDR3 coding sequence is TGTGCCAGCAGTGACGGGACAGGGGGTGGACAGCCCCAGCATTTT. The encoded protein is CASSDGTGGGQPQHF.

This sequence joins TRBV15 and TRBJ1-4; perhaps TRBD1 as D (6 bases). Trimming pared 0 bases from V and 8 bases from J, leaving 16 bases between. The germline V gene encodes CDR1 LNHNV and CDR2 YYDKDF (reference sequence). The CDR3 covers 16 residues. In DNA, the CDR3 is TGTGCCACCAGCAGAGATCCCTTACCCAGGGGAGAAAAACTGTTTTTT. Its translation is CATSRDPLPRGEKLFF. Full variable domain (outside the CDR3, taken from reference TRBV15 and TRBJ1-4): DAMVIQNPRYQVTQFGKPVTLSCSQTLNHNVMYWYQQKSSQAPKLLFHYYDKDFNNEADTPDNFQSRRPNTSFCFLDIRSPGLGDTAMYLCATSRDPLPRGEKLFFGSGTQLSVL.

The chain employs TRBV5-1 and TRBJ2-3, with 8 positions matching TRBD2. CDR1 and CDR2 (germline): SGHRS, YFSETQ. The J segment lost 3 bases and the V segment lost 5 bases, leaving 8 bases of the junction unmatched. The CDR3 runs 15 residues. CDR3 in DNA: TGCGCCAGCAGTCTTACTAGCGGTACGACAGATACGCAGTATTTT. It translates to CASSLTSGTTDTQYF.

The chain links TRBV2 to TRBJ1-5, with 7 nucleotides matching TRBD1. The junction had 16 bases not matched to a gene; V was cut back by 8 bases and J by 6 bases. This CDR3 has 16 residues. CDR1 is SNHLY and CDR2 is FYNNEI in the germline V gene. The CDR3 loop is CASEGQGEGDFQPQHF. The CDR3 coding sequence is TGTGCCAGCGAAGGGCAGGGGGAAGGAGATTTTCAGCCCCAGCATTTT.